The 7 T cell receptor beta chains reported below all come from one sample, sequenced in a study of T cells in tuberculosis. Generated by immunoSEQ multiplex PCR, the TCRdb table keeps only in-frame clones and is missing some. The sample lists around 30,000 clones, over 85% seen once, with 4.9% in the top ten. The sequencing sample was made of PBMCs. All receptors come from a donor aged 10 to 29 with latent tuberculosis or without tuberculosis infection.

The CDR3 loop is CASSQGLNTGELFF. DNA of the CDR3: TGCGCCAGCAGCCAAGGGCTGAACACCGGGGAGCTGTTTTTT. This chain connects TRBV4-3 to TRBJ2-2, with unresolved D. The CDR3 is 14 amino acids. The V end lost 1 base, the J end lost 1 base, and 4 bases lay between the germline ends. Germline lookup yields CDR1 LGHNA and CDR2 YSLEER.

The chain recombines TRBV21-1 with TRBJ2-3; the table's TRBD2 call for D was not verified on the DNA. TRBV21-1 is noted as a pseudogene. The CDR3 spans 15 residues. As DNA, the CDR3 is TGTGCCAGTCTGAGTATGGCGGGAGAACTAGATACGCAGTATTTT. Translated, it gives CASLSMAGELDTQYF.

The chain has TRBV27 and TRBJ2-7; 8 bases are a match to TRBD1. CDR3 length: 16 amino acids. CDR1 is MNHEY, CDR2 SMNVEV, per germline (reference sequence). V gave up 6 bases and J gave up 1 base; unmatched junction bases: 11. The CDR3 nucleotides read TGTGCCAGCAGCCCGTCTCGGACAGGGTGGTCCTACGAGCAGTACTTC. Translated: CASSPSRTGWSYEQYF.

The chain couples TRBV28 to TRBJ1-2; 9 nucleotides match TRBD1. V gave up 6 bases and J gave up 5 bases; unmatched junction bases: 10. The CDR3 runs 15 residues. Germline V lookup: CDR1 MDHEN, CDR2 SYDVKM. The CDR3 coding sequence is TGTGCCAGCAGATTACAGGGGGCAAGTTTGTATGGCTACACCTTC. This translates into CASRLQGASLYGYTF.

V gene TRBV25-1 combines with J gene TRBJ1-2, with D possibly TRBD1 on 6 matching bases. Between the trimmed V and J ends, which lost 10 bases and 3 bases, there was a span of 15 bases. The CDR3 has 13 amino acids. CDR1 MGHDK and CDR2 SYGVNS come from the germline V gene. CDR3 in amino acids: CATQDSFDYGYTF. Here the CDR3 DNA reads TGTGCCACCCAGGACAGCTTCGACTATGGCTACACCTTC.

The rearrangement joins TRBV27 to TRBJ2-7; 7 bases line up with TRBD2. Germline loops: CDR1 MNHEY, CDR2 SMNVEV (reference sequence). This CDR3 has 14 amino acids. V trimming: 8 bases; J trimming: 4 bases; junction bases outside the gene matches: 11. For the CDR3, the DNA is TGTGCCAGCGGAATGGGGACTACCCCTTACGAGCAGTACTTC. This translates into CASGMGTTPYEQYF.

This clone has just one count. The chain couples TRBV28 to TRBJ1-4; 8 bases line up with TRBD1. Trimming at V came to 5 bases and at J to 7 bases, leaving 6 bases not matched to a gene. The CDR3 is 14 residues long. CDR1 and CDR2 (germline): MDHEN, SYDVKM. The CDR3 region has the DNA TGTGCCAGCAGTCCCCAGGGGGCGATTGAAAAACTGTTTTTT. Translating it yields CASSPQGAIEKLFF.